Listed below are T cell receptor beta chains from one sample, sequenced in a study of vaccination and CD4 T cells after COVID-19. TCRdb redid the calling of the PCR reads with MiXCR, one entry per CDR3 protein. Among around 10,000 distinct CDR3 sequences listed, roughly 37% were seen once. Antigens of these TCRs are unknown. Sequenced: CD4+ T cells from blood, cultured in vitro. Receptor source: a human donor who had recovered from COVID-19. The CDR3 runs from the conserved cysteine through the conserved F or W. The D gene is left open where the match is weak. Not all rows give a size; the values are once, few, many and, for expanded clones, a class.

TGTGCCAGCAGTTTTGGAATAGATGGTACCTACGAGCAGTACTTC CASSFGIDGTYEQYF TRBV28 - TRBJ2-7 few
TGCGCCAGCAGCCCACAGACAGGGTCAAATCAGCCCCAGCATTTT CASSPQTGSNQPQHF TRBV4-3 TRBD1 TRBJ1-5 few
TGCAGTGCTACTTCTAGCGGGAGACCAGATACGCAGTATTTT CSATSSGRPDTQYF TRBV20-1 TRBD2 TRBJ2-3 few
TGTGCCAGCAGTTACTCGTTTAATTTGATGTCCCCCAATGAGCAGTTCTTC CASSYSFNLMSPNEQFF TRBV6-5 - TRBJ2-1 once
TGTGCCAGCAGAACTGACAGGGGGCTAAGAGATGGCTACACCTTC CASRTDRGLRDGYTF TRBV27 TRBD1 TRBJ1-2 -
TGTGCCAGCAGCCTCCACGCGGCCTACGAGCAGTACTTC CASSLHAAYEQYF TRBV28 - TRBJ2-7 -
TGTGCCAGCAGTTTCATGGGCCCAACCGGGGAGCTGTTTTTT CASSFMGPTGELFF TRBV27 - TRBJ2-2 few
TGTGCCAGCAGCTTATATGGACAGGGGAACAATGAGCAGTTCTTC CASSLYGQGNNEQFF TRBV7-9 TRBD1 TRBJ2-1 -
TGTGCCACCAGCAGAGGAGGGAGCAGGGGGCGCGAGACCCAGTACTTC CATSRGGSRGRETQYF TRBV15 TRBD1 TRBJ2-5 -
TGTGCCAGCTCACGGACTAGCGCGGGGTTAGACGAGCAGTACTTC CASSRTSAGLDEQYF TRBV18 TRBD2 TRBJ2-7 -